This T cell receptor (beta chain) was recovered during a study of blood T cell repertoires in COVID-19 (dated by TCRdb to about 2020). With respect to the entire study: Samples covering the acute and convalescent phases of COVID-19 were provided by collaborators in the United States, Italy and Spain. The material from the prospective study consisted of cDNA or gDNA derived from T cells, B-cell-depleted T cells, or PBMCs. Subjects who had been exposed to COVID-19, were actively infected with it, or had recovered from it provided the deeply sampled blood TCRbeta repertoires that made up the dataset. The repertoires were made available in a free public database intended to serve as a resource for research on the immune response to SARS-CoV-2. Samples were obtained from the ongoing ImmuneRACE study (first 160 participants) and from 1,200 or so subjects provided by 6 global collaborators. A de-identified subject ID, COVID-19 status, age in years and sex were almost always included in the sample metadata. Where HLA class I and class II types were available, the types were taken from metadata supplied by the sample provider, not from assay-based typing. Broad study findings and their caveats: Clinical and demographic metadata were provided uncurated, with the amount varying by source and participant.

Comments on this clone: Its antigen is unknown. No quality values exist for individual bases; no much larger clone is one base distant.

Whole blood was collected in K2EDTA tubes by collaborating institutions according to the institutions' own protocols. For TCRbeta analysis, collaborator samples were shipped as frozen whole blood, as isolated PBMCs, or as DNA extracted from either sample type. CDR3 length: 12 amino acids, cysteine to phenylalanine. Kept here is only the CDR3 DNA, which spans 36 bases and is read in frame from base 1. V loses 3 bases, J loses 6 bases, and the germline ends lie 9 bases apart. According to the germline V gene, CDR1 reads SGHTA and CDR2 reads FQGNSA. The immunoSEQ Assay, a bias-controlled multiplex PCR, was used to amplify TCRbeta CDR3 regions from genomic DNA. The study's own analysis went as follows. The number of nucleated cells in each sample was estimated by amplification of reference gene primers within the assay. Sequence reads were collapsed and filtered to measure the absolute abundance of every unique TCRbeta CDR3 rearrangement. For each sample, productive Simpson clonality was calculated as the square root of Simpson's diversity index over productive rearrangements. Imported from immuneACCESS, the table was reduced by TCRdb to in-frame sequences with V and J called. These copies leave out some clones; in studies compared against another copy, an unresolved V gene accounts for under half, and the cause of the remainder is not known. Clone size and the V and J calls come from that table; the DNA yielded D and trimming. The sample records about 130,000 clones, roughly four fifths of which are singletons. The ten top clones hold roughly a tenth of the sample.

This receptor was obtained from a human donor in a cohort sampled during active COVID-19. The source material was peripheral blood. The chain is assembled from TRBV7-2 and TRBJ2-7; matching of 5 bases hints at TRBD2 as the D gene. The nucleotide sequence reads TGTGCCAGCAGCTTCGGCGGGCCCGAGCAGTACTTC. Translated, it gives CASSFGGPEQYF.